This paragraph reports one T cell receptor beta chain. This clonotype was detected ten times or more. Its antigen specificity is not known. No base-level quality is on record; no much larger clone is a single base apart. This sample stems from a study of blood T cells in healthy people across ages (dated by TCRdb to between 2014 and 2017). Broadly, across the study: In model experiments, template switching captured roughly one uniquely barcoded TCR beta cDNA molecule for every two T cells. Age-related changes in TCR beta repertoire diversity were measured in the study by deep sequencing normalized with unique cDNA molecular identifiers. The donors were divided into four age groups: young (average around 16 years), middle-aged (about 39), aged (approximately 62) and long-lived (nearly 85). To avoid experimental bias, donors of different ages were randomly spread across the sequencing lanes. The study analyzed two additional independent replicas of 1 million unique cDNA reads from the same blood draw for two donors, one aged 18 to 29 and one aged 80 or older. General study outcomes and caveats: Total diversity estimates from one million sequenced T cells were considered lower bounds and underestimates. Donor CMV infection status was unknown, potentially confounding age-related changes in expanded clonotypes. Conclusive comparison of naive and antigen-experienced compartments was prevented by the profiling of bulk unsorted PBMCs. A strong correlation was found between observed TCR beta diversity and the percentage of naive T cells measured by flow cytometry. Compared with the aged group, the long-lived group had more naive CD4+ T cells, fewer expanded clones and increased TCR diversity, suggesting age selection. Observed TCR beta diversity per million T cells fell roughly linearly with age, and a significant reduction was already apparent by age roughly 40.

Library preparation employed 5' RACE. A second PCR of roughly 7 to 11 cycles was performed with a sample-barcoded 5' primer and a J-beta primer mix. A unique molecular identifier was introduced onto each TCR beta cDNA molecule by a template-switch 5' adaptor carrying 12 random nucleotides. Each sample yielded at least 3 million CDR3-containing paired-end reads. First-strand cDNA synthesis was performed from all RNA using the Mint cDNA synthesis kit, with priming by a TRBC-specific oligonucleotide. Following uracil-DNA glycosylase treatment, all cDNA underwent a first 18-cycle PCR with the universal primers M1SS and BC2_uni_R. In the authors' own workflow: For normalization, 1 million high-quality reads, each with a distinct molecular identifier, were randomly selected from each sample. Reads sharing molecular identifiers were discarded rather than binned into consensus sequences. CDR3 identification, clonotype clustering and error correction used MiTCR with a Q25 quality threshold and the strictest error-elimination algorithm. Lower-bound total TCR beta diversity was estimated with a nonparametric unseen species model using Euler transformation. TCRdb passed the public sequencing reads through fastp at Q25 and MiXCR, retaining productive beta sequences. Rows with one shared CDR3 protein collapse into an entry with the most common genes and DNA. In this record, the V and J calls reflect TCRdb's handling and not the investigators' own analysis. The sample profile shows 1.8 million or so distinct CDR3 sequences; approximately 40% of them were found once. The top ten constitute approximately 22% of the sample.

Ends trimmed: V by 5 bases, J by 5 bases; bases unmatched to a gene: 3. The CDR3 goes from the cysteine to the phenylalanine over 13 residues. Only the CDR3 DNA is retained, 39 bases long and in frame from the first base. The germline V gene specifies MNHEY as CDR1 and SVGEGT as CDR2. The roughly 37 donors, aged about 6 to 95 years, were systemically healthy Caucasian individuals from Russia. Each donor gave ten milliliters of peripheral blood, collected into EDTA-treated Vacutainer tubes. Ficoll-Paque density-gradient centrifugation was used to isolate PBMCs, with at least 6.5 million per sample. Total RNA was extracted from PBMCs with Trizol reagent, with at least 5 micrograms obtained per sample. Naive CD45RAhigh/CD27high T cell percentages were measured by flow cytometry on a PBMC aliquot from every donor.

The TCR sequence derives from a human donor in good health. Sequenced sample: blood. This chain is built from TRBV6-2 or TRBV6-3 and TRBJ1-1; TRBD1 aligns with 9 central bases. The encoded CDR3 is CASSRQGETEAFF. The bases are TGTGCCAGCAGTCGACAGGGGGAGACTGAAGCTTTCTTT.